This is a list of T cell receptor beta chains from one sample in a study of T cell responses to AZD1222 COVID-19 vaccine. TCRdb keeps only in-frame clones here, not all; method: immunoSEQ multiplex PCR. The sample contains fewer than 120,000 clones, roughly 90% of which appear only once. The starting material was peripheral blood, obtained 28 days after the second AZD1222 dose. These receptor sequences come from an adult who received the AZD1222 COVID-19 vaccine. Both conserved end residues are part of each CDR3. The order of the fields is J gene, clone size, V gene, D gene, CDR3 protein, CDR3 DNA. D genes are given only for firm matches. Size tells how often a clone was seen (once, few, many) or the class of an expanded clone, and some rows leave it out.

TRBJ1-2 . TRBV11-3 . CASSFGRDRYGYTF TGTGCCAGCAGCTTCGGTAGGGACCGCTATGGCTACACCTTC
TRBJ2-1 . TRBV5-1 . CASSLGQRYNEQFF TGCGCCAGCAGCTTGGGACAGAGATACAATGAGCAGTTCTTC
TRBJ1-1 . TRBV12-3/TRBV12-4 . CASKGENTEAFF TGTGCCAGCAAAGGAGAGAACACTGAAGCTTTCTTT
TRBJ2-5 once TRBV10-3 . CAISEAGKETQYF TGTGCCATCAGTGAAGCAGGGAAGGAGACCCAGTACTTC
TRBJ1-3 . TRBV4-2 . CASSQALLAGNTIYF TGTGCCAGCAGCCAAGCGCTGCTTGCTGGAAACACCATATATTTT
TRBJ2-7 . TRBV19 TRBD1 CASSRDRGYEQYF TGTGCCAGTAGTAGGGACAGGGGTTACGAGCAGTACTTC
TRBJ1-1 . TRBV6-4 TRBD1 CASSKGADTEAFF TGTGCCAGCAGTAAGGGGGCGGACACTGAAGCTTTCTTT
TRBJ1-6 once TRBV3-1/TRBV3-2 . CASSREGSYNSPLHF TGTGCCAGCAGCAGGGAGGGGTCCTATAATTCACCCCTCCACTTT
TRBJ1-5 . TRBV2 . CASRRSGGDNQPQHF TGTGCCAGCAGAAGATCAGGAGGGGACAATCAGCCCCAGCATTTT
TRBJ1-4 . TRBV5-1 . CASSEVSNEKLFF TGCGCCAGCTCGGAAGTGTCAAATGAAAAACTGTTTTTT
TRBJ1-1 few TRBV11-2 . CASSPSWGTEAFF TGTGCCAGCAGTCCATCTTGGGGCACTGAAGCTTTCTTT
TRBJ2-2 once TRBV7-3 . CASSSGQTNTGELFF TGTGCCAGCAGCTCAGGACAAACGAACACCGGGGAGCTGTTTTTT
TRBJ2-3 . TRBV5-4 . CASSDRRGTDTQYF TGTGCCAGCAGCGACCGAAGGGGCACAGATACGCAGTATTTT
TRBJ2-3 . TRBV29-1 TRBD2 CSFMVSGGSTDTQYF TGCAGCTTTATGGTTAGCGGGGGAAGCACAGATACGCAGTATTTT
TRBJ1-3 . TRBV28 TRBD1 CASSPGTGLSSGNTIYF TGTGCCAGCAGCCCCGGGACAGGCCTTTCCTCTGGAAACACCATATATTTT
TRBJ2-1 . TRBV11-3 TRBD2 CASSFGTSRGEQFF TGTGCCAGCAGCTTTGGGACTAGCCGGGGTGAGCAGTTCTTC
TRBJ1-3 . TRBV9 . CASSVGNLMDTIYF TGTGCCAGCAGCGTTGGGAATCTGATGGACACCATATATTTT
TRBJ2-2 . TRBV2 TRBD2 CASNGFSGSSGELFF TGTGCCAGCAACGGTTTTAGCGGGAGTTCCGGGGAGCTGTTTTTT
TRBJ2-7 . TRBV28 TRBD2 CASLGGRVGEQYF TGTGCCAGCCTAGGCGGGAGAGTGGGCGAGCAGTACTTC
TRBJ1-2 . TRBV5-4 TRBD1 CASSPQGAVYGYTF TGTGCCAGCAGCCCACAGGGGGCTGTATATGGCTACACCTTC
TRBJ2-5 . TRBV7-9 TRBD2 CASIRGASGYQETQYF TGTGCCAGCATCCGTGGGGCTAGCGGGTACCAAGAGACCCAGTACTTC
TRBJ1-2 . TRBV19 . CASRWGNYGYTF TGTGCCAGTAGATGGGGCAACTATGGCTACACCTTC
TRBJ2-7 . TRBV29-1 TRBD1 CSVGPWDSYEQYF TGCAGCGTAGGACCCTGGGACAGCTACGAGCAGTACTTC
TRBJ1-3 . TRBV6-5 . CASTSGRAPGNTIYF TGTGCCAGCACTTCGGGGAGGGCGCCTGGAAACACCATATATTTT
TRBJ1-1 . TRBV5-1 . CASSLYGLNTEAFF TGCGCCAGCAGCTTGTACGGACTGAACACTGAAGCTTTCTTT
TRBJ2-1 . TRBV18 . CASSPFQGRPTFSYNEQFF TGTGCCAGCTCCCCTTTCCAGGGGCGTCCAACCTTCTCCTACAATGAGCAGTTCTTC
TRBJ1-2 . TRBV7-9 TRBD1 CASSLDRGQDYGYTF TGTGCCAGCAGCTTGGACCGGGGACAGGACTATGGCTACACCTTC
TRBJ1-2 . TRBV7-2 . CASSLGGRGGEVFGYTF TGTGCCAGCAGCTTAGGGGGGAGGGGAGGTGAGGTGTTTGGCTACACCTTC
TRBJ2-2 . TRBV12-3/TRBV12-4 . CASWSGDGELFF TGTGCCAGCTGGTCAGGGGACGGGGAGCTGTTTTTT
TRBJ1-5 few TRBV4-1 . CASSQGDFSNQPQHF TGCGCCAGCAGCCAAGGGGACTTTAGCAATCAGCCCCAGCATTTT
TRBJ2-5 . TRBV12-3/TRBV12-4 TRBD1 CASSPGTGGTQYF TGTGCCAGCAGTCCCGGGACAGGGGGGACCCAGTACTTC
TRBJ2-5 . TRBV5-1 TRBD1 CASSTGQQETQYF TGCGCCAGCAGCACGGGACAGCAAGAGACCCAGTACTTC
TRBJ1-1 . TRBV18 TRBD1 CASSPGTGITEAFF TGTGCCAGCTCACCGGGGACAGGAATCACTGAAGCTTTCTTT
TRBJ2-7 . TRBV3-1/TRBV3-2 . CASSQVGGKQYF TGTGCCAGCAGCCAAGTTGGAGGAAAGCAGTACTTC
TRBJ2-5 . TRBV9 TRBD2 CASSQWGGGETQYF TGTGCCAGCAGCCAGTGGGGGGGAGGAGAGACCCAGTACTTC
TRBJ2-1 . TRBV28 TRBD1 CASSYRGYNEQFF TGTGCCAGCAGTTACAGGGGTTACAATGAGCAGTTCTTC
TRBJ2-2 . TRBV7-6 . CASSLRPGDTGELFF TGTGCCAGCAGCTTACGACCGGGCGACACCGGGGAGCTGTTTTTT
TRBJ1-2 . TRBV6-5 . CASSYSGVGDKRGYTF TGTGCCAGCAGTTACTCAGGTGTGGGGGACAAGCGTGGCTACACCTTC
TRBJ1-5 . TRBV10-2 TRBD1 CASSEGGANQPQHF TGCGCCAGCAGTGAAGGGGGCGCGAATCAGCCCCAGCATTTT
TRBJ1-2 . TRBV10-3 TRBD1 CAISGPTGELFYGYTF TGTGCCATCAGTGGCCCGACAGGGGAACTCTTCTATGGCTACACCTTC
TRBJ1-2 few TRBV7-8 . CASSLGGGNYGYTF TGTGCCAGCAGCTTAGGAGGGGGGAACTATGGCTACACCTTC
TRBJ1-5 . TRBV29-1 TRBD1 CSVGQGNQPQHF TGCAGCGTTGGACAGGGAAATCAGCCCCAGCATTTT
TRBJ2-7 . TRBV12-3/TRBV12-4 . CASSSLSREQYF TGTGCCAGCAGTTCGCTGTCTCGCGAGCAGTACTTC
TRBJ1-3 . TRBV29-1 . CSVEVPSSGNTIYF TGCAGCGTTGAAGTCCCAAGCTCTGGAAACACCATATATTTT
TRBJ1-3 . TRBV19 . CASSLGRASGNTIYF TGTGCCAGTAGTCTGGGTCGGGCATCTGGAAACACCATATATTTT
TRBJ2-7 . TRBV6-5 . CASSRTPLGAYEQYF TGTGCCAGCAGCCGTACCCCCCTCGGTGCCTACGAGCAGTACTTC
TRBJ1-1 once TRBV19 TRBD1 CASTPQTHRGLEAFF TGTGCCAGTACCCCTCAGACCCACAGGGGCCTCGAGGCTTTCTTT
TRBJ2-7 . TRBV19 . CASSIGPGAGSYEQYF TGTGCCAGTAGTATAGGGCCCGGGGCGGGTTCCTACGAGCAGTACTTC
TRBJ1-2 . TRBV11-3 . CASSPRGRTVSYGYTF TGTGCCAGCAGCCCCAGGGGCAGGACGGTTTCCTATGGCTACACCTTC